This TCR beta chain is from a study of cytomegalovirus exposure and HLA in healthy donors. Whole-study context: According to later analysis, the same platform produced the roughly 130 validation and under 700 first-cohort repertoires.

This table comes from immunoSEQ multiplex PCR, and its TCRdb copy is limited to in-frame clones, with some not included. The data hold about 88,000 clones, with around 96% observed a single time. From the roughly 110-subject validation cohort, which was separate from the approximately 670-subject first cohort, the donors were drawn. Germline CDR1 reads SGHDT; CDR2 reads YYEEEE. This CDR3 is built from 15 residues. V lost 2 bases, J lost 5 bases, and 17 bases lay in between. This TCR came from a young man in good health and CMV-seronegative. The rearrangement joins TRBV5-6 to TRBJ2-7, with TRBD1 as a possible D gene (5 bases). Source material: PBMCs. The CDR3 spells CASSLVSQGSHEQYV. The CDR3 bases are TGTGCCAGCAGCTTAGTCAGCCAGGGAAGTCACGAGCAGTACGTC.